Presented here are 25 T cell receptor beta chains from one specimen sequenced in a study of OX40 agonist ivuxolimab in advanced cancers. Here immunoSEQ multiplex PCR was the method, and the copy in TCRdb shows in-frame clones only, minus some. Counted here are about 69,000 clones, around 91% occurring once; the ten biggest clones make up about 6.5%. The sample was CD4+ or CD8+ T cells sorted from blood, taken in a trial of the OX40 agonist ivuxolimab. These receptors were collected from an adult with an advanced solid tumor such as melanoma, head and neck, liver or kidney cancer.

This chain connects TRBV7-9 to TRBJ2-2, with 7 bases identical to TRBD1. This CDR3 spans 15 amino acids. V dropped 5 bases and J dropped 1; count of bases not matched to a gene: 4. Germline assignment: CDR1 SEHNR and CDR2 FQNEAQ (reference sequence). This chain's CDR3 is CASSARDRNTGELFF. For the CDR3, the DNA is TGTGCCAGCAGCGCCCGGGACAGGAACACCGGGGAGCTGTTTTTT. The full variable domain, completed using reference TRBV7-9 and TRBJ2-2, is DTGVSQNPRHKITKRGQNVTFRCDPISEHNRLYWYRQTLGQGPEFLTYFQNEAQLEKSRLLSDRFSAERPKGSFSTLEIQRTEQGDSAMYLCASSARDRNTGELFFGEGSRLTVL.

CDR3 coding DNA: TGTGCCAGCAGCGTAGGGGTGCGGGGTTCACCCCTAACCTACGAGCAGTACTTC. This encodes CASSVGVRGSPLTYEQYF. The genes are TRBV9 and TRBJ2-7, with D possibly TRBD2 on 6 matching bases. The germline V and J ends were trimmed by 0 bases and 2 bases, with 21 bases remaining between them. Germline CDR1 and CDR2: SGDLS and YYNGEE. There are 18 residues in the CDR3. Complete variable domain (other parts from reference TRBV9 and TRBJ2-7): DSGVTQTPKHLITATGQRVTLRCSPRSGDLSVYWYQQSLDQGLQFLIQYYNGEERAKGNILERFSAQQFPDLHSELNLSSLELGDSALYFCASSVGVRGSPLTYEQYFGPGTRLTVT.

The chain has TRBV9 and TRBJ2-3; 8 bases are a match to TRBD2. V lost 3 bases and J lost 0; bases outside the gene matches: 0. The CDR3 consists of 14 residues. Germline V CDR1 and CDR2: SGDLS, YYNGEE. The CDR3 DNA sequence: TGTGCCAGCAGCGCTAGCGGGAGCACAGATACGCAGTATTTT. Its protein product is CASSASGSTDTQYF.

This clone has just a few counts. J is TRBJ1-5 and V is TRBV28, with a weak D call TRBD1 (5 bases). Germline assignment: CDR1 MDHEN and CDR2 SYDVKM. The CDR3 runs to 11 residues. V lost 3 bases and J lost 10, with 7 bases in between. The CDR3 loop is CASSFQGPQHF. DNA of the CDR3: TGTGCCAGCAGTTTTCAGGGTCCCCAGCATTTT.

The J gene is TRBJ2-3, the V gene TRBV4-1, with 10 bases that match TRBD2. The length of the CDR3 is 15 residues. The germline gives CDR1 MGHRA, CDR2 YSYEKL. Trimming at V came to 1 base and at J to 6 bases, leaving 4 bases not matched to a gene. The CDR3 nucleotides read TGCGCCAGCAGCCAAGCGCTAGCGGGAGCCGATACGCAGTATTTT. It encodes CASSQALAGADTQYF.

CDR3 bases: TGTGCCAGCAGTTCAAACCGGGACAACAACGACTATGGCTACACCTTC. This codes for CASSSNRDNNDYGYTF. This sequence joins TRBV6-5 and TRBJ1-2; possibly TRBD1 for D (6 bases). V was trimmed by 4 bases and J by 3 bases, leaving 18 bases between them. CDR3 length: 16 amino acids. Germline V gene data show CDR1 as MNHEY and CDR2 as SVGAGI.

This chain's CDR3 is CASSWSLAGELFF. In DNA, the CDR3 is TGTGCCAGCAGCTGGTCCCTGGCCGGGGAGCTGTTTTTT. The chain joins TRBV7-2 to TRBJ2-2; no reliable D call. V shed 4 bases and J shed 6 bases, with 9 bases lying between them. Germline CDR1 is SGHTA and CDR2 is FQGNSA. The CDR3 sequence is 13 residues long.

The CDR3 protein is CASSLGETIPYEQYF. CDR3 nucleotides: TGTGCCAGCAGCTTAGGAGAGACGATTCCCTACGAGCAGTACTTC. The V and J genes are TRBV11-2 and TRBJ2-7; D unclear. Trimming left V 1 base short and J 2 bases short, with 12 bases between. The CDR3 loop spans 15 amino acids. CDR1 is SGHAT, CDR2 FQNNGV, per germline.

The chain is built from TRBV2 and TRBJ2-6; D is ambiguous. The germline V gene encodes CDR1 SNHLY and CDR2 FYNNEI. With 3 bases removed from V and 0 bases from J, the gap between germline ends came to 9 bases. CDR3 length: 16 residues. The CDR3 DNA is TGTGCCAGCAGTGACACGATATTCTCTGGGGCCAACGTCCTGACTTTC. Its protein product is CASSDTIFSGANVLTF.

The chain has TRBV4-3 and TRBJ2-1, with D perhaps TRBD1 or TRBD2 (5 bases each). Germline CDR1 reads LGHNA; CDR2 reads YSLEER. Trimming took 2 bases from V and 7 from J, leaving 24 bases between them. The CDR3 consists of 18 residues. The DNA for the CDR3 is TGCGCCAGCAGCCAAAATCCGGGACCCCCTTTTTTCGTGAATGAGCAGTTCTTC. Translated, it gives CASSQNPGPPFFVNEQFF.

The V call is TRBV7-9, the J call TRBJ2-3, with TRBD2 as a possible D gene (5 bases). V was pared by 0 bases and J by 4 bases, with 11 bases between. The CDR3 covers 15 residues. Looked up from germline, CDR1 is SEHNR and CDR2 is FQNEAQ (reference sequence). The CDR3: CASSLARTPADTQYF. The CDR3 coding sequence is TGTGCCAGCAGCTTAGCCCGGACTCCCGCAGATACGCAGTATTTT.

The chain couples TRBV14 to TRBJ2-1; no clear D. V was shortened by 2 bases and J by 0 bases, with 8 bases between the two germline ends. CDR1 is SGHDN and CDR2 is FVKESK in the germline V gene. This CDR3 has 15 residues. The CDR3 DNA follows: TGTGCCAGCAGCCAAACGGCCCTCTCCTACAATGAGCAGTTCTTC. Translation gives CASSQTALSYNEQFF. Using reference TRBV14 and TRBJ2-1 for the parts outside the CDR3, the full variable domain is EAGVTQFPSHSVIEKGQTVTLRCDPISGHDNLYWYRRVMGKEIKFLLHFVKESKQDESGMPNNRFLAERTGGTYSTLKVQPAELEDSGVYFCASSQTALSYNEQFFGPGTRLTVL.

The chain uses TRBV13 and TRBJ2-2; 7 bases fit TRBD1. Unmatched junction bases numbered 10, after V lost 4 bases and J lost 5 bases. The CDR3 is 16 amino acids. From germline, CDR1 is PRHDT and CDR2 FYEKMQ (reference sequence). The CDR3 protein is CASSSLQGLGTGELFF. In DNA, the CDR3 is TGTGCCAGCAGCTCACTACAGGGGCTGGGAACCGGGGAGCTGTTTTTT.

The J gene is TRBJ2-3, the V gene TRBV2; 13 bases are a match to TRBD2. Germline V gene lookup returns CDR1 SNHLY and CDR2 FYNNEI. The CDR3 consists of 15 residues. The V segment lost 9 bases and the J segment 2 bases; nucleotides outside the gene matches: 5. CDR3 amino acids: CARPGLAGPTDTQYF. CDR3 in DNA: TGTGCCAGACCGGGACTAGCGGGGCCCACAGATACGCAGTATTTT. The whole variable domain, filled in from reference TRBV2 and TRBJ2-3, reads EPEVTQTPSHQVTQMGQEVILRCVPISNHLYFYWYRQILGQKVEFLVSFYNNEISEKSEIFDDQFSVERPDGSNFTLKIRSTKLEDSAMYFCARPGLAGPTDTQYFGPGTRLTVL.

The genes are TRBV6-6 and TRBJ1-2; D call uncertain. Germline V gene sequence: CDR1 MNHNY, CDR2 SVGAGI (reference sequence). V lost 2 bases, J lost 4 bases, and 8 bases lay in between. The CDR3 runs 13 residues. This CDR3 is CASSYGESYGYTF. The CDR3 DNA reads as TGTGCCAGCAGTTACGGGGAGAGCTATGGCTACACCTTC.

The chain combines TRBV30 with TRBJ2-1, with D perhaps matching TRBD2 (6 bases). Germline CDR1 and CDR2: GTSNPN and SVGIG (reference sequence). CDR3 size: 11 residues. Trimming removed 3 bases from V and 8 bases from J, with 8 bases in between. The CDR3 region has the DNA TGTGCCTGGAGCGGAGGGGATGAGCAGTTCTTC. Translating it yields CAWSGGDEQFF. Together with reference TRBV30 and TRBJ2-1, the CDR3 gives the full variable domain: SQTIHQWPATLVQPVGSPLSLECTVEGTSNPNLYWYRQAAGRGLQLLFYSVGIGQISSEVPQNLSASRPQDRQFILSSKKLLLSDSGFYLCAWSGGDEQFFGPGTRLTVL.

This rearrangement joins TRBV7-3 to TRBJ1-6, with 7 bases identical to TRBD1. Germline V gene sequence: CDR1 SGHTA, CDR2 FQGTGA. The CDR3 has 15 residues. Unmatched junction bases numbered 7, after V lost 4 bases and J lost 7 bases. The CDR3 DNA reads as TGTGCCAGCAGCTCAACAGGGGCAGGGAATTCACCCCTCCACTTT. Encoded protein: CASSSTGAGNSPLHF.

CDR3 bases: TGTGCCAGCAGTTGGACAGGGGGCATAGCCGGGGAGCTGTTTTTT. This encodes CASSWTGGIAGELFF. The chain carries TRBV28 and TRBJ2-2; 11 bases fit TRBD1. Losses at the gene ends were 4 bases for V and 6 bases for J; bases not matched to a gene: 4. The CDR3 spans 15 residues. CDR1 is MDHEN, CDR2 SYDVKM, per germline.

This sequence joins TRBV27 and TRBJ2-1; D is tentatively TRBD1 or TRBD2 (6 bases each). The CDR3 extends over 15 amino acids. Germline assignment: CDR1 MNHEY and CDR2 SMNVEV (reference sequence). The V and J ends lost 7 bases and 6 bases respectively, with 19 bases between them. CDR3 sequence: CASNTHLGGPNEQFF. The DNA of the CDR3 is TGTGCCAGCAACACTCACCTCGGGGGCCCCAATGAGCAGTTCTTC.

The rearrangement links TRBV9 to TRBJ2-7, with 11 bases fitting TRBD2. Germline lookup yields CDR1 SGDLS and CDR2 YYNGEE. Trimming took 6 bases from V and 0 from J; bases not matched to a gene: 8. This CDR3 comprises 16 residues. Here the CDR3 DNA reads TGTGCCAGCACCCCAGGAGGGACTAGCGGCTCCTACGAGCAGTACTTC. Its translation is CASTPGGTSGSYEQYF. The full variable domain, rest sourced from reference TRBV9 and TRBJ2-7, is DSGVTQTPKHLITATGQRVTLRCSPRSGDLSVYWYQQSLDQGLQFLIQYYNGEERAKGNILERFSAQQFPDLHSELNLSSLELGDSALYFCASTPGGTSGSYEQYFGPGTRLTVT.

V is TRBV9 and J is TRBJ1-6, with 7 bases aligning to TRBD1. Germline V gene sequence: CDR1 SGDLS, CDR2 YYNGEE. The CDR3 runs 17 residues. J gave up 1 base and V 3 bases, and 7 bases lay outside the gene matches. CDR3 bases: TGTGCCAGCAGCGCACAGGGGATTCGGTCCTATAATTCACCCCTCCACTTT. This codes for CASSAQGIRSYNSPLHF.

CDR3 sequence: CASIQGADQPQHF. For the CDR3, the DNA is TGTGCCAGCATTCAGGGGGCCGATCAGCCCCAGCATTTT. The chain links TRBV6-1 to TRBJ1-5, with TRBD1 identical over 8 bases. This CDR3 has 13 amino acids. Trimming took 7 bases from V and 5 from J; bases not matched to a gene: 4. Germline assignment: CDR1 MNHNS and CDR2 SASEGT.

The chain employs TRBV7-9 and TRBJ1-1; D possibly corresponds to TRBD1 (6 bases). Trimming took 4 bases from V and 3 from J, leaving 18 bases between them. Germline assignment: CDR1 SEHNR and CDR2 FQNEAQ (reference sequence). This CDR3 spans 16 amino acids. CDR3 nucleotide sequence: TGTGCCAGCAGCTCGAACAGGGTAGGCCCGGACACTGAAGCTTTCTTT. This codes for CASSSNRVGPDTEAFF.

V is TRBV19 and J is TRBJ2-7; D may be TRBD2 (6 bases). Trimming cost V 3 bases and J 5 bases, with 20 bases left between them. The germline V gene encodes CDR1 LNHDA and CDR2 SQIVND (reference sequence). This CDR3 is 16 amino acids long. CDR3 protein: CASSIRGLRDNDEQYF. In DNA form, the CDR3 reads TGTGCCAGTAGTATTCGCGGCTTGCGGGATAACGACGAGCAGTACTTC.

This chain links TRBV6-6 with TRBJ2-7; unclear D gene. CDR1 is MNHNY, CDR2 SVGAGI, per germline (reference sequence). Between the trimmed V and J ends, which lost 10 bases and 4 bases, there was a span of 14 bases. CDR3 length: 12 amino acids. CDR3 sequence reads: CATGGLRYEQYF. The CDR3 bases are TGTGCCACCGGTGGGTTGCGTTACGAGCAGTACTTC.